This TCR beta chain appears in the sequencing data of a study of blood T cell repertoires in COVID-19. Study-wide background: Donors in the United States, Italy and Spain gave samples during acute or convalescent COVID-19. In each case, the material was cDNA or gDNA derived from T cells, B-cell-depleted T cells, or PBMCs.

In the original processing: By means of reference gene primer amplification, nucleated cell counts were estimated. Clones were read by immunoSEQ multiplex PCR, and TCRdb kept only the in-frame ones, dropping some. For V, J and clone size, that table is used; D and trimming come from the DNA. Among about 200,000 clones, 88% were seen once, and the ten largest hold about 1.7%. The germline CDR1 and CDR2 sequences are SGHVS and FQNEAQ. The CDR3 extends over 15 amino acids. After removal of 3 bases from V and 5 bases from J, the junction contained 7 bases not matched to a gene. The rearrangement uses TRBV7-8 and TRBJ2-5; 9 nucleotides match TRBD2. This clonotype originated in a man between 18 and 35 years old with active or convalescent COVID-19. The sample taken for sequencing was peripheral blood. The CDR3, as DNA: TGTGCCAGCAGCTTGGCGGGAGGGCCGGGGGAGACCCAGTACTTC. It translates to CASSLAGGPGETQYF.